This entry lists 18 T cell receptor beta chains sequenced from one sample in a study of CDR3 diversity in severe acne. TCRdb reprocessed the PCR reads via MiXCR and lists one record per CDR3 protein. The sample consists of 65,000 to 95,000 distinct CDR3 sequences, under 60% of them appearing once. What was sequenced was blood. These TCRs come from a male donor in good health, without acne.

Ten or more counts support this clonotype. V gene TRBV5-1 combines with J gene TRBJ2-7, with 9 nucleotides matching TRBD2. V lost 0 bases and J lost 7; bases outside the gene matches: 5. Germline CDR1 is SGHRS and CDR2 is YFSETQ. The length of the CDR3 is 14 residues. The CDR3 nucleotides are TGCGCCAGCAGCTTGGGACTAGCGGAAAGGGAGCAGTACTTC. Amino acids: CASSLGLAEREQYF.

This clonotype was counted a single time. The chain carries TRBV6-1 and TRBJ2-7; tentative D call: TRBD2 (6 bases). The CDR3 totals 14 residues. Per germline, CDR1 MNHNS and CDR2 SASEGT. V was pared by 2 bases and J by 6 bases, with 14 bases between. For the CDR3, the DNA is TGTGCCAGCAGTGAAAGAGCGGAGGGAGCCGAGCAGTACTTC. It is translated as CASSERAEGAEQYF.

In this sample, this clonotype turned up many times. The chain uses TRBV19 and TRBJ2-7, with D possibly matching TRBD1 (6 bases). CDR1 and CDR2 (germline): LNHDA, SQIVND (reference sequence). The CDR3 is 14 amino acids. V was trimmed by 5 bases and J by 0 bases, leaving 11 bases between them. Here the CDR3 reads CASSLGDISYEQYF. CDR3 nucleotide sequence: TGTGCCAGTAGTCTTGGGGACATCTCCTACGAGCAGTACTTC.

This chain joins TRBV2 and TRBJ2-5; 7 positions match TRBD2. The J call may be in error: the DNA end matches TRBJ2-1 better. Germline V gene sequence: CDR1 SNHLY, CDR2 FYNNEI. The CDR3 is 14 residues long. The CDR3 loop is CASSERLADAEQFF. Here the CDR3 DNA reads TGTGCCAGCAGTGAAAGGCTAGCGGATGCTGAGCAGTTCTTC.

This clonotype was seen at least ten times. V gene TRBV5-1 combines with J gene TRBJ2-2; no firm D call. CDR3 size: 14 residues. Trimming removed 1 base from V and 8 bases from J, with 12 bases in between. Germline CDR1 is SGHRS and CDR2 is YFSETQ. CDR3 amino acids: CASSLSPLEGELFF. In DNA form, the CDR3 reads TGCGCCAGCAGCTTGAGCCCCCTTGAAGGGGAGCTGTTTTTT. Supplemented by reference TRBV5-1 and TRBJ2-2, the full variable domain reads KAGVTQTPRYLIKTRGQQVTLSCSPISGHRSVSWYQQTPGQGLQFLFEYFSETQRNKGNFPGRFSGRQFSNSRSEMNVSTLELGDSALYLCASSLSPLEGELFFGEGSRLTVL.

This clonotype was picked up a small number of times. The genes are TRBV7-8 and TRBJ1-4; TRBD1 agrees at 7 bases. CDR1 is SGHVS, CDR2 FQNEAQ, per germline. With V trimmed by 5 bases and J by 2 bases, 5 bases remained unmatched. The CDR3 has 15 residues. CDR3 amino acids: CASSPTQGTNEKLFF. DNA for the CDR3: TGTGCCAGCAGCCCGACACAGGGGACTAATGAAAAACTGTTTTTT. Full variable domain (rest looked up from reference TRBV7-8 and TRBJ1-4): GAGVSQSPRYKVAKRGQDVALRCDPISGHVSLFWYQQALGQGPEFLTYFQNEAQLDKSGLPSDRFFAERPEGSVSTLKIQRTQQEDSAVYLCASSPTQGTNEKLFFGSGTQLSVL.

On this clonotype: This likely comes from a read error, as the CDR3 has no conserved phenylalanine or tryptophan at its end. The DNA is left out, because the CDR3 cannot be placed on it with certainty; the CDR3 is given as TCRdb lists it. J is TRBJ2-1 and V is TRBV6-2 or TRBV6-3; whether TRBD2, the table's D call, matches the DNA was not checked. 14 amino acids form the CDR3, both terminal residues included. CDR1 and CDR2 from the germline V gene are MNHEY and SVGEGT. CDR3 amino acids: CATWGLEAPTMSSC.

This clonotype was recorded only once. This chain joins TRBV18 and TRBJ1-5; TRBD1 agrees at 9 bases. The CDR3 has 16 amino acids. Germline lookup yields CDR1 KGHSH and CDR2 LQKENI. V lost 0 bases, J lost 5 bases, and 5 bases stayed unmatched. CDR3 nucleotides: TGTGCCAGCTCACCACCGATGACAGGGGGATATCAGCCCCAGCATTTT. This codes for CASSPPMTGGYQPQHF.

This clonotype was picked up many times. The V gene is TRBV4-1, the J gene TRBJ1-2, with D tentatively TRBD1 (6 bases). Trimming took off 0 bases at V and 5 bases at J, with 16 bases between the two ends. Germline-derived CDR1 and CDR2 are MGHRA and YSYEKL. The CDR3 extends over 16 amino acids. CDR3 sequence: CASSQELGGGGYGYTF. In DNA, the CDR3 is TGCGCCAGCAGCCAAGAATTAGGGGGAGGGGGGTATGGCTACACCTTC.

J is TRBJ1-5 and V is TRBV25-1; D is perhaps TRBD1 (5 bases). Trimming took off 5 bases at V and 7 bases at J, with 15 bases between the two ends. Germline V gene data show CDR1 as MGHDK and CDR2 as SYGVNS. This CDR3 contains 14 residues. The CDR3 sequence: CASSFGQGDQPQHF. DNA for the CDR3: TGTGCCAGCAGTTTTGGGCAGGGAGACCAGCCCCAGCATTTT.

This clonotype was recorded a few times. The chain combines TRBV19 with TRBJ2-1; the match to TRBD1 covers 9 bases. Trimming removed 5 bases from V and 6 bases from J; junction bases left unmatched: 11. The V gene's germline CDR1 is LNHDA and CDR2 SQIVND (reference sequence). This CDR3 contains 16 residues. In nucleotides, the CDR3 is TGTGCCAGTAGTGCTCCGGGACAGGGTAGGGGCAATGAGCAGTTCTTC. As protein: CASSAPGQGRGNEQFF. Combining the CDR3 with reference TRBV19 and TRBJ2-1 gives the whole variable domain DGGITQSPKYLFRKEGQNVTLSCEQNLNHDAMYWYRQDPGQGLRLIYYSQIVNDFQKGDIAEGYSVSREKKESFPLTVTSAQKNPTAFYLCASSAPGQGRGNEQFFGPGTRLTVL.

About this clonotype itself: Without the conserved terminal phenylalanine or tryptophan, this CDR3 likely stems from a read error. Because the CDR3's place on the DNA is in doubt, the DNA is left out and the CDR3 is given as listed by TCRdb. The chain has TRBV4-2 and TRBJ2-2; the table's D call, TRBD1, has no DNA check behind it. The germline gives CDR1 LGHNA, CDR2 YNFKEQ. The CDR3 adds up to 18 amino acids, both ends counted. The CDR3 sequence: CASSQDLRSGREHGEPSL.

The chain employs TRBV24-1 and TRBJ2-5; D is uncertain. V was cut by 6 bases and J by 5 bases, with 6 bases left in between. The CDR3 extends over 11 amino acids. Germline V gene lookup returns CDR1 KGHDR and CDR2 SFDVKD. Written as DNA, the CDR3 is TGTGCCACCAGTCCCCGGGAGACCCAGTACTTC. It codes for CATSPRETQYF.

V is TRBV20-1 and J is TRBJ1-5, with D possibly TRBD1 on 6 matching bases. Looked up from germline, CDR1 is DFQATT and CDR2 is SNEGSKA (reference sequence). V was clipped by 1 base and J by 8 bases, with 24 bases between them. The CDR3 is 17 amino acids. The CDR3 reads CSARGTGSTGEGEPQHF. CDR3 nucleotide sequence: TGCAGTGCTAGAGGAACAGGCTCCACCGGGGAGGGGGAGCCCCAGCATTTT.

V and J are TRBV5-5 and TRBJ1-1; tentatively, D is TRBD1 (5 bases). V was trimmed by 1 base and J by 2 bases, leaving 12 bases between them. CDR1 SGHKS and CDR2 YYEKEE come from the germline V gene (reference sequence). CDR3 length: 15 amino acids. DNA for the CDR3: TGTGCCAGCAGCTTGTATCAGCAGGGCAACACTGAAGCTTTCTTT. Protein sequence: CASSLYQQGNTEAFF.

The chain recombines TRBV20-1 with TRBJ2-7, with D maybe TRBD2 (7 bases). The CDR3 consists of 15 residues. Trimming removed 6 bases at V and 5 bases at J, with 23 bases between. The V gene's germline CDR1 is DFQATT and CDR2 SNEGSKA (reference sequence). CDR3 DNA sequence: TGCAGTGCGACCAGGCAAGGGGGGGCCGTCGACGAGCAGTACTTC. It translates to CSATRQGGAVDEQYF.

The DNA for the CDR3 is TGCAGTGCTCCCCCCGGGAACGGGGGCACACAGCAGTTCTTC. It specifies CSAPPGNGGTQQFF. The chain employs TRBV20-1 and TRBJ2-1; D is perhaps TRBD1 or TRBD2 (6 bases each). Trimming cost V 5 bases and J 11 bases, with 22 bases left between them. CDR3 length: 14 residues. Germline assignment: CDR1 DFQATT and CDR2 SNEGSKA (reference sequence).

Comment on this clonotype: This may be a read error, as it is one base from a much larger clone. V usage is TRBV5-1 and J usage is TRBJ2-5; 9 bases are a match to TRBD1. The CDR3 extends over 16 amino acids. Losses at the gene ends were 4 bases for V and 1 base for J; bases not matched to a gene: 8. Germline values: CDR1 SGHRS, CDR2 YFSETQ. The CDR3, as DNA: TGCGCCAGCAGCGCAAAGACAGGGGGGATCCAAGAGACCCAGTACTTC. Its protein is CASSAKTGGIQETQYF.